Listed here is a single T cell receptor (beta chain). This specimen comes from a study of blood T cell repertoires in COVID-19. CDR3 length equals 15 residues. Trimming pared 2 bases from V and 2 bases from J, leaving 12 bases between. Germline assignment: CDR1 MNHEY and CDR2 SVGAGI. Produced via immunoSEQ multiplex PCR; TCRdb's table is partial and in-frame only. The sample consists of 150,000 to 200,000 clones, approximately 81% of them appearing once. The chain carries TRBV6-5 and TRBJ1-1, with D possibly matching TRBD1 (6 bases). The receptor was derived from a woman in her 50s who had recovered from COVID-19. The sequencing input was PBMCs or T cells enriched from blood (not recorded which). The CDR3 reads CASSYTGQINTEAFF. The CDR3 region has the DNA TGTGCCAGCAGTTACACCGGACAGATTAACACTGAAGCTTTCTTT.